Listed below are T cell receptor beta chains from one sample, sequenced in a study of cytomegalovirus exposure and HLA in healthy donors. The method was immunoSEQ multiplex PCR; TCRdb's version includes in-frame clones alone and lacks a portion of them. The sample lists approximately 190,000 clones, roughly nine tenths occurring once. Material: PBMCs. Receptors were obtained from a boy between 2 and 10 years old in good health and CMV-seronegative. Both conserved end residues are part of each CDR3. The D gene is left open where the match is weak. Size is stated for part of the rows, as once, few or many counts, or as a class when the clone is expanded.

-	TRBV5-1	TRBD1	TRBJ1-4	CASSKTGGTNEKLFF	TGCGCCAGCAGCAAGACAGGGGGAACTAATGAAAAACTGTTTTTT
-	TRBV6-5	TRBD1	TRBJ2-7	CASRPGQTSYEQYF	TGTGCCAGCAGGCCGGGACAGACCAGCTACGAGCAGTACTTC
-	TRBV14	TRBD2	TRBJ2-7	CASSQVGRAYEQYF	TGTGCCAGCAGCCAAGTCGGGAGGGCCTACGAGCAGTACTTC
-	TRBV10-2	-	TRBJ1-5	CASSETGGNQPQHF	TGCGCCAGCAGTGAGACGGGGGGGAATCAGCCCCAGCATTTT
-	TRBV7-3	-	TRBJ2-7	CASSLWASYEQYF	TGTGCCAGCAGCTTATGGGCATCCTACGAGCAGTACTTC
-	TRBV5-1	-	TRBJ2-3	CASFPRARSDTQYF	TGCGCCAGCTTCCCACGCGCTAGGTCCGATACGCAGTATTTT
-	TRBV5-5	TRBD1	TRBJ2-7	CASSLAGQEYEQYF	TGTGCCAGCAGCTTGGCGGGACAGGAATACGAGCAGTACTTC
-	TRBV30	-	TRBJ1-6	CAWSLQSSYNSPLHF	TGTGCCTGGAGCCTACAGAGCTCCTATAATTCACCCCTCCACTTT
once	TRBV2	TRBD1	TRBJ2-4	CASTQGQLRDIQYF	TGTGCCAGCACTCAGGGACAGCTCAGGGACATTCAGTACTTC
-	TRBV28	-	TRBJ1-1	CASTNSMNTEAFF	TGTGCCAGCACCAATAGTATGAACACTGAAGCTTTCTTT
once	TRBV27	-	TRBJ1-1	CASSLGRPGANTEAFF	TGTGCCAGCAGTTTAGGGCGTCCGGGAGCGAACACTGAAGCTTTCTTT
-	TRBV18	TRBD2	TRBJ2-2	CASSATSSGELFF	TGTGCCAGCTCAGCGACTAGCTCTGGGGAGCTGTTTTTT
-	TRBV27	-	TRBJ1-2	CASTGGERDGYTF	TGTGCCAGCACCGGCGGGGAGAGGGACGGCTACACCTTC
-	TRBV30	-	TRBJ2-1	CAWSVLSGSYNEQFF	TGTGCCTGGAGTGTACTCAGCGGCTCCTACAATGAGCAGTTCTTC
-	TRBV2	TRBD1	TRBJ1-5	CASRTGDNQPQHF	TGTGCCAGCAGGACAGGGGACAATCAGCCCCAGCATTTT
-	TRBV19	TRBD1	TRBJ1-1	CASNSPTGTGDTEAFF	TGTGCCAGTAACAGCCCGACCGGGACAGGGGACACTGAAGCTTTCTTT
-	TRBV27	TRBD1	TRBJ2-1	CASSLKGAHYNEQFF	TGTGCCAGCAGTTTAAAGGGGGCGCATTACAATGAGCAGTTCTTC
-	TRBV7-7	TRBD2	TRBJ2-5	CASSLARGAGETQYF	TGTGCCAGCAGCTTAGCGCGGGGGGCGGGGGAGACCCAGTACTTC
-	TRBV28	TRBD1	TRBJ2-3	CASSRRDSVTDTQYF	TGTGCCAGCAGTCGCCGGGACAGCGTCACAGATACGCAGTATTTT
-	TRBV5-1	-	TRBJ2-3	CASSLEGAPTVGTDTQYF	TGCGCCAGCAGCTTGGAAGGGGCGCCCACGGTGGGCACAGATACGCAGTATTTT
-	TRBV19	-	TRBJ2-7	CASSRQVPYEQYF	TGTGCCAGTAGCCGACAGGTTCCCTACGAGCAGTACTTC